This T cell receptor beta chain emerged from a study of OX40 agonist ivuxolimab in advanced cancers. The method was immunoSEQ multiplex PCR; TCRdb's version includes in-frame clones alone and lacks a portion of them. The sample gives around 30,000 clones, 70% to 80% of which show up once; 11% is in the top ten. This clone was seen a few times. J gave up 5 bases and V 4 bases, and 9 bases lay outside the gene matches. The CDR3 sequence is 16 residues long. The germline gives CDR1 LGHNA, CDR2 YNFKEQ. The V call is TRBV4-2, the J call TRBJ2-5; TRBD1 agrees at 11 bases. This clonotype was sampled from an adult with an advanced solid tumor such as melanoma, head and neck, liver or kidney cancer. Sequences were derived from CD4+ or CD8+ T cells sorted from blood, sampled in a trial of the OX40 agonist ivuxolimab. CDR3 in amino acids: CASSPGGQGAGETQYF. CDR3 DNA: TGTGCCAGCAGCCCCGGTGGACAGGGGGCCGGGGAGACCCAGTACTTC.